The 9 T cell receptor beta chains below come from one sample, sequenced in a study of blood T cell repertoires in COVID-19 (dated by TCRdb to about 2020). The library was produced with the immunoSEQ multiplex PCR assay. The clones in this table, taken by TCRdb from immuneACCESS, are in-frame only. Not every clone is retained; where verified, under half of the shortfall comes from an unresolved V gene, and the cause of the rest is unknown. The sample table shows some 510,000 clones, and roughly 90% are seen once. The ten largest account for 1.5% to 2% of the sample. The sequencing input was PBMCs or T cells enriched from blood (not recorded which). These receptors came from a woman in her 40s who had recovered from COVID-19.

The J gene is TRBJ2-1, the V gene TRBV11-3; D might be TRBD1 (9 bases). Germline lookup yields CDR1 SGHNT and CDR2 YENEEA. CDR3 size: 18 residues. V lost 5 bases, J lost 5 bases, and 25 bases lay in between. The CDR3 coding sequence is TGTGCCAGCAGCCGGACAGGGGTTCTGAGCGGGAGAGACAATGAGCAGTTCTTC. Translated, it gives CASSRTGVLSGRDNEQFF.

The chain combines TRBV4-1 with TRBJ2-5; maybe TRBD2 (5 bases). This CDR3 has 15 residues. Germline CDR1 is MGHRA and CDR2 is YSYEKL. V was shortened by 0 bases and J by 5 bases, with 13 bases between the two germline ends. DNA for the CDR3: TGCGCCAGCAGCCAAGAAGATCTCGGCGGGGAGACCCAGTACTTC. Translation: CASSQEDLGGETQYF.

The rearrangement joins TRBV7-6 to TRBJ2-3; TRBD2 aligns across 7 bases. This CDR3 spans 17 amino acids. Germline-derived CDR1 and CDR2 are SGHVS and FNYEAQ. Germline trimming cut 1 base from V and 3 bases from J; bases unmatched to any gene: 10. The CDR3 loop reads CASSLDRAGVVTDTQYF. CDR3 in DNA: TGTGCCAGCAGCTTAGATCGTGCGGGAGTTGTGACAGATACGCAGTATTTT.

The table lists this clone with a count of one. The rearrangement joins TRBV4-3 to TRBJ1-1; 7 bases align to TRBD1. This CDR3 is built from 14 residues. V lost 4 bases, J lost 5 bases, and 7 bases stayed unmatched. Germline loops: CDR1 LGHNA, CDR2 YSLEER. Here the CDR3 reads CASSPDRRGTEAFF. CDR3 in DNA: TGCGCCAGCAGCCCGGACAGGAGAGGGACTGAAGCTTTCTTT.

This clone appeared a single time. V and J are TRBV9 and TRBJ2-3, with D maybe TRBD2 (6 bases). Germline values: CDR1 SGDLS, CDR2 YYNGEE. The CDR3 runs to 14 residues. Deletions cut 3 bases from V and 6 bases from J, with 14 bases between. CDR3 region: CASSADYLGDTQYF. The CDR3 nucleotides are TGTGCCAGCAGCGCGGACTACTTAGGGGATACGCAGTATTTT. Variable domain in full (rest from reference TRBV9 and TRBJ2-3): DSGVTQTPKHLITATGQRVTLRCSPRSGDLSVYWYQQSLDQGLQFLIQYYNGEERAKGNILERFSAQQFPDLHSELNLSSLELGDSALYFCASSADYLGDTQYFGPGTRLTVL.

The chain carries TRBV10-3 and TRBJ1-2; D is perhaps TRBD1 (5 bases). Germline lookup yields CDR1 ENHRY and CDR2 SYGVKD. Trimming pared 2 bases from V and 3 bases from J, leaving 13 bases between. The CDR3 runs 15 residues. The CDR3 region is CAISEVKGRYYGYTF. CDR3 sequence (DNA): TGTGCCATCAGTGAGGTAAAGGGGCGTTACTATGGCTACACCTTC.

This clone was observed a single time. This chain connects TRBV4-3 to TRBJ2-3, with D possibly matching TRBD1 (6 bases). V was cut by 0 bases and J by 2 bases, with 9 bases left in between. Germline V CDR1 and CDR2: LGHNA, YSLEER. This CDR3 is 15 amino acids long. In DNA form, the CDR3 reads TGCGCCAGCAGCCAAGAGGGGGCCTTCACAGATACGCAGTATTTT. As protein: CASSQEGAFTDTQYF.

This chain uses TRBV19 with TRBJ1-5; D is uncertain. The CDR3 has 13 residues. Germline assignment: CDR1 LNHDA and CDR2 SQIVND (reference sequence). Trimming shortened V by 10 bases and J by 0 bases, and 10 bases separated the two germline ends. CDR3 bases: TGTGCCACCACAGAGTATAGCAATCAGCCCCAGCATTTT. Translated, it gives CATTEYSNQPQHF.

This chain joins TRBV9 and TRBJ1-2; D gene uncertain. The V and J ends lost 3 bases and 8 bases respectively, with 20 bases between them. There are 15 residues in the CDR3. CDR1 SGDLS and CDR2 YYNGEE come from the germline V gene. The CDR3 DNA follows: TGTGCCAGCAGCGCAAAACCCCTAAGGAGGGAGGGCTACACCTTC. Translating it yields CASSAKPLRREGYTF.